The 24 T cell receptor beta chains listed next were all sequenced from one sample in a study of T cells after yellow fever vaccination. TCRdb re-analysed the 5' RACE reads in MiXCR, keeping a single row per CDR3 protein. The sample includes 350,000 to 550,000 distinct CDR3 sequences, over 15% of them seen just once. The sample in question was PBMCs, obtained before the yellow fever booster vaccination. The source of these receptors is a man younger than 35 who received the YFV17D yellow fever vaccine.

The V and J genes are TRBV20-1 and TRBJ2-3; D is possibly TRBD2 (5 bases). Germline V lookup: CDR1 DFQATT, CDR2 SNEGSKA (reference sequence). This CDR3 spans 15 amino acids. Trimming shortened V by 0 bases and J by 3 bases, and 13 bases separated the two germline ends. The CDR3 protein is CSARDRRGKTDTQYF. For the CDR3, the DNA is TGCAGTGCTAGAGATAGACGGGGTAAAACAGATACGCAGTATTTT.

This sequence joins TRBV5-1 and TRBJ2-3; TRBD2 might be the D (7 bases). Germline loops: CDR1 SGHRS, CDR2 YFSETQ. The CDR3 contains 15 residues. Trimming left V 4 bases short and J 2 bases short, with 14 bases between. CDR3 sequence reads: CASSPRAGATDTQYF. In DNA form, the CDR3 reads TGCGCCAGCAGCCCCCGGGCGGGGGCCACAGATACGCAGTATTTT.

V is TRBV5-1 and J is TRBJ2-3; D is possibly TRBD2 (6 bases). There are 14 residues in the CDR3. The V and J ends lost 0 bases and 4 bases respectively, with 9 bases between them. Germline CDR1 is SGHRS and CDR2 is YFSETQ. The CDR3 nucleotides read TGCGCCAGCAGCTTGGATGGGAGGTCAGATACGCAGTATTTT. Encoded protein: CASSLDGRSDTQYF.

There are a few counts of this clonotype. V is TRBV7-2 and J is TRBJ2-3, with a tentative D call TRBD2 (6 bases). Trimming cost V 5 bases and J 4 bases, with 25 bases left between them. This CDR3 comprises 18 residues. Germline V CDR1 and CDR2: SGHTA, FQGNSA. DNA for the CDR3: TGTGCCAGCAGCCAGAGGGGTCGGGGCGGGGCCGATTCAGATACGCAGTATTTT. This gives the protein CASSQRGRGGADSDTQYF. The full variable domain, with the rest looked up from reference TRBV7-2 and TRBJ2-3, is GAGVSQSPSNKVTEKGKDVELRCDPISGHTALYWYRQSLGQGLEFLIYFQGNSAPDKSGLPSDRFSAERTGGSVSTLTIQRTQQEDSAVYLCASSQRGRGGADSDTQYFGPGTRLTVL.

V usage is TRBV9 and J usage is TRBJ2-3, with 8 nucleotides matching TRBD2. The junction had 12 bases not matched to a gene; V was cut back by 3 bases and J by 6 bases. The CDR3 is 16 residues long. Germline-derived CDR1 and CDR2 are SGDLS and YYNGEE. DNA of the CDR3: TGTGCCAGCAGCGCCCGAATCGCGGGGGGCAAGGATACGCAGTATTTT. It encodes CASSARIAGGKDTQYF.

The chain joins TRBV19 to TRBJ1-1; 9 bases are a match to TRBD1. The V segment lost 3 bases and the J segment 2 bases; nucleotides outside the gene matches: 1. The CDR3 length is 14 residues. Germline CDR1 reads LNHDA; CDR2 reads SQIVND (reference sequence). The CDR3 nucleotides read TGTGCCAGTAGTATTACAGGGGGCAACACTGAAGCTTTCTTT. Residues: CASSITGGNTEAFF. Full variable domain (missing parts from reference TRBV19 and TRBJ1-1): DGGITQSPKYLFRKEGQNVTLSCEQNLNHDAMYWYRQDPGQGLRLIYYSQIVNDFQKGDIAEGYSVSREKKESFPLTVTSAQKNPTAFYLCASSITGGNTEAFFGQGTRLTVV.

This clonotype was detected many times. This chain joins TRBV12-3 or TRBV12-4 and TRBJ2-5; D is possibly TRBD2 (5 bases). The CDR3 is 16 residues long. The V end lost 3 bases, the J end lost 5 bases, and 19 bases lay between the germline ends. The CDR3 sequence is CASSLGPAVRGETQYF. The CDR3 region has the DNA TGTGCCAGCAGTTTGGGTCCGGCAGTTCGAGGGGAGACCCAGTACTTC.

V and J are TRBV7-2 and TRBJ2-3; TRBD1 matches 7 bases. The CDR3 sequence is 15 residues long. V was pared by 5 bases and J by 5 bases, with 10 bases of the junction left unmatched. Germline lookup yields CDR1 SGHTA and CDR2 FQGNSA. CDR3 protein: CASSPMTGSRDTQYF. The CDR3 bases are TGTGCCAGCAGCCCGATGACAGGGAGTAGAGATACGCAGTATTTT.

V gene TRBV30 combines with J gene TRBJ1-5; weak D call: TRBD1 (5 bases). Germline V gene data show CDR1 as GTSNPN and CDR2 as SVGIG (reference sequence). Between the trimmed V and J ends, which lost 4 bases and 6 bases, there was a span of 16 bases. The CDR3 covers 14 residues. The DNA for the CDR3 is TGTGCCTGGAACCCACGGGGGGGAAGTCAGCCCCAGCATTTT. It specifies CAWNPRGGSQPQHF.

The chain links TRBV19 to TRBJ1-1; TRBD1 aligns across 7 bases. The CDR3 totals 12 residues. Germline-derived CDR1 and CDR2 are LNHDA and SQIVND (reference sequence). V was pared by 3 bases and J by 11 bases, with 6 bases of the junction left unmatched. CDR3 sequence (DNA): TGTGCCAGTAGTATTACTGAGGGGGCGGCTTTCTTT. This encodes CASSITEGAAFF.

This chain uses TRBV20-1 with TRBJ2-7, with 8 bases matching TRBD1. Looked up from germline, CDR1 is DFQATT and CDR2 is SNEGSKA (reference sequence). V shed 6 bases, J shed 5 bases, and the junction held 6 bases outside the gene matches. The CDR3 covers 12 residues. Here the CDR3 DNA reads TGCAGTGCAACGGACAGGGTACACGAGCAGTACTTC. It translates to CSATDRVHEQYF.

This clonotype showed up just a few times. The chain recombines TRBV12-3 or TRBV12-4 with TRBJ1-3; 7 bases match TRBD1. The junction had 8 bases not matched to a gene; V was cut back by 5 bases and J by 4 bases. This CDR3 contains 15 residues. The CDR3, as DNA: TGTGCCAGCAGTCAGCGGGACAGAATCGGAAACACCATATATTTT. Residues: CASSQRDRIGNTIYF.

This clonotype has more than one count but fewer than ten. The chain carries TRBV7-9 and TRBJ2-7, with TRBD1 identical over 8 bases. Germline V CDR1 and CDR2: SEHNR, FQNEAQ (reference sequence). Trimming cost V 5 bases and J 3 bases; bases outside gene matches: 18. The CDR3 totals 18 residues. The CDR3 loop is CASSPNLSRQGKFYEQYF. The CDR3 DNA sequence: TGTGCCAGCAGCCCAAATTTGAGTCGACAGGGGAAATTCTACGAGCAGTACTTC.

The table lists this clonotype with a count of one. V gene TRBV24-1 combines with J gene TRBJ2-3, with TRBD1 identical over 8 bases. Trimming at V came to 5 bases and at J to 6 bases, leaving 9 bases not matched to a gene. The CDR3 has 15 amino acids. Germline V CDR1 and CDR2: KGHDR, SFDVKD. Here the CDR3 DNA reads TGTGCCACCAGTGTTCCTATGACAGGGGCCGATACGCAGTATTTT. The encoded protein is CATSVPMTGADTQYF.

This clonotype was counted only a few times. This chain uses TRBV5-1 with TRBJ2-3; 14 bases are shared with TRBD2. V trimming: 5 bases; J trimming: 2 bases; junction bases outside the gene matches: 1. The CDR3 sequence is 15 residues long. Germline V CDR1 and CDR2: SGHRS, YFSETQ. CDR3 protein: CASRGLAGDTDTQYF. In DNA form, the CDR3 reads TGCGCCAGCAGGGGACTAGCGGGGGACACAGATACGCAGTATTTT.

This clonotype occurred a few times. The chain is built from TRBV5-6 and TRBJ2-3; D not certain. V lost 3 bases and J lost 2, with 10 bases in between. Germline V gene lookup returns CDR1 SGHDT and CDR2 YYEEEE. The CDR3 loop spans 14 amino acids. The CDR3 DNA reads TGTGCCAGCAGCTCAGTCACCCCCACAGATACGCAGTATTTT. Translation gives CASSSVTPTDTQYF. Together with reference TRBV5-6 and TRBJ2-3, the CDR3 gives the full variable domain: DAGVTQSPTHLIKTRGQQVTLRCSPKSGHDTVSWYQQALGQGPQFIFQYYEEEERQRGNFPDRFSGHQFPNYSSELNVNALLLGDSALYLCASSSVTPTDTQYFGPGTRLTVL.

The chain employs TRBV5-1 and TRBJ1-1; unclear D gene. This CDR3 region has 17 residues. V lost 4 bases to trimming and J lost 1 base, with 20 bases between them. CDR1 is SGHRS, CDR2 YFSETQ, per germline. CDR3 nucleotide sequence: TGCGCCAGCAGCGCGAGAGGTCTATTGGGCAGGAACACTGAAGCTTTCTTT. It is translated as CASSARGLLGRNTEAFF.

Ten or more counts support this clonotype. V is TRBV7-2 and J is TRBJ1-1; perhaps TRBD1 as D (5 bases). Germline CDR1 is SGHTA and CDR2 is FQGNSA. V lost 5 bases to trimming and J lost 4 bases, with 14 bases between them. The CDR3 covers 14 residues. For the CDR3, the DNA is TGTGCCAGCAGCCCTTCTTGGGGGAGCACTGAAGCTTTCTTT. Protein sequence: CASSPSWGSTEAFF.

This clonotype has only a few counts. This chain joins TRBV29-1 and TRBJ1-5; D is ambiguous. Germline V lookup: CDR1 SQVTM, CDR2 ANQGSEA. This CDR3 region has 12 residues. Trimming left V 6 bases short and J 5 bases short, with 11 bases between. CDR3 residues: CSVSSSDQPQHF. CDR3 in DNA: TGCAGCGTCTCCTCTAGTGATCAGCCCCAGCATTTT.

This clonotype was seen only a few times. The chain joins TRBV15 to TRBJ2-4; 8 nucleotides agree with TRBD2. The junction had 9 bases not matched to a gene; V was cut back by 1 base and J by 7 bases. Germline V gene data show CDR1 as LNHNV and CDR2 as YYDKDF (reference sequence). The CDR3 covers 16 residues. The CDR3 sequence: CATSRVRERGGNIQYF. The CDR3 DNA reads as TGTGCCACCAGCAGAGTGAGGGAACGGGGGGGCAACATTCAGTACTTC.

J is TRBJ2-3 and V is TRBV5-1; 13 bases map to TRBD2. Trimming at V came to 2 bases and at J to 1 base, leaving 10 bases not matched to a gene. The length of the CDR3 is 19 residues. Germline V gene sequence: CDR1 SGHRS, CDR2 YFSETQ. CDR3 DNA sequence: TGCGCCAGCAGCTTTGGACTAGCGGGGGCCATTAAGCGCACAGATACGCAGTATTTT. Its protein is CASSFGLAGAIKRTDTQYF.

V is TRBV4-2 and J is TRBJ2-5; 9 bases align to TRBD1. This CDR3 contains 16 residues. J lost 5 bases, V lost 4 bases, and 11 bases had no gene match. From germline, CDR1 is LGHNA and CDR2 YNFKEQ. As DNA, the CDR3 is TGTGCCAGCAGCCCGGCCTTTGGGACAGGGATTGAGACCCAGTACTTC. It codes for CASSPAFGTGIETQYF.

This clonotype was seen many times. The J gene is TRBJ2-5, the V gene TRBV6-6; no firm D call. V dropped 5 bases and J dropped 5 bases, with 9 bases sitting between them. Germline V gene sequence: CDR1 MNHNY, CDR2 SVGAGI (reference sequence). The CDR3 has 12 residues. This chain's CDR3 is CASSRTIETQYF. DNA for the CDR3: TGTGCCAGCAGTAGGACCATCGAGACCCAGTACTTC.

This clonotype was seen only a few times. The chain employs TRBV10-2 and TRBJ2-2, with TRBD1 matching 7 bases. The germline gives CDR1 WSHSY, CDR2 SAAADI. The trim removed 6 bases at V and 6 bases at J, leaving 7 bases unmatched. The CDR3 runs to 14 residues. The CDR3 here is CASREAGTAGELFF. The CDR3 coding sequence is TGCGCCAGCAGAGAAGCCGGGACAGCCGGGGAGCTGTTTTTT.